This T cell receptor (beta chain) comes out of a study of T cell responses to AZD1222 COVID-19 vaccine. The assay was immunoSEQ multiplex PCR, and TCRdb's table has in-frame clones only and misses some. This table holds over 120,000 clones, approximately 90% found once. General study points: The peak T cell response came first, and repertoires were sampled only after it.

The V end lost 5 bases, the J end lost 5 bases, and 10 bases lay between the germline ends. In germline, CDR1 is MGHDK, CDR2 SYGVNS. This CDR3 spans 13 amino acids. For this clone: Its specificity is not known.

V usage is TRBV25-1 and J usage is TRBJ1-5; no clear D gene. This receptor was identified in an adult who received the AZD1222 COVID-19 vaccine. The sequenced sample was peripheral blood, obtained 28 days after the second AZD1222 dose. The CDR3 DNA reads as TGTGCCAGCAGTTGGGGTGTGGATCAGCCCCAGCATTTT. It codes for CASSWGVDQPQHF.